What follows are 28 T cell receptor beta chains derived from one specimen sequenced in a study of T cells in Graves' hyperthyroidism and ophthalmopathy. Researchers amplified the TCR beta CDR3 regions from RNA transcripts. An initial round of RT-PCR targeting the TCR CDR3 relied on the HTBI primer set. TCRdb re-called the multiplex PCR reads through MiXCR, storing one row per CDR3 protein. The sample has some 570,000 distinct CDR3 sequences, 14% seen once; the top ten hold 7.1%. The specimen was blood. These receptor sequences come from a woman aged 18-29 years with Graves' ophthalmopathy.

This clonotype was recorded many times. A single base separates this from a much larger clone, so it may be a read error. The chain recombines TRBV12-3 or TRBV12-4 with TRBJ1-2; 9 bases agree with TRBD1. The CDR3 contains 14 residues. The CDR3 DNA sequence: TGTGCCAGCAGGCCCGGGACAGGGAGCTATGACTACACCTTC. Its translation: CASRPGTGSYDYTF.

This clonotype was recorded many times. The chain is built from TRBV6-1 and TRBJ2-7; the D gene is possibly TRBD2 (7 bases). The CDR3 contains 16 residues. Germline CDR1 MNHNS, CDR2 SASEGT. V dropped 6 bases and J dropped 4 bases, with 22 bases sitting between them. CDR3 bases: TGTGCCAGCAGAAGTACCACCGGACTAGGGGGTTACGAGCAGTACTTC. It codes for CASRSTTGLGGYEQYF.

This clonotype was picked up many times. The CDR3 sequence: CASSLPGQTNEKLFF. DNA for the CDR3: TGTGCCAGCAGCTTACCGGGACAGACTAATGAAAAACTGTTTTTT. This chain joins TRBV7-8 and TRBJ1-4; 7 nucleotides align to TRBD1. Losses at the gene ends were 2 bases for V and 2 bases for J; bases not matched to a gene: 2. CDR1 SGHVS and CDR2 FQNEAQ come from the germline V gene. This CDR3 contains 15 residues.

The CDR3 DNA reads as TGCGCCAGCAGCCAAGATCTTTACAGAACCTACGAGCAGTACTTC. Translating gives CASSQDLYRTYEQYF. This sequence joins TRBV4-3 and TRBJ2-7, with no clear D. V shed 0 bases and J shed 2 bases, with 11 bases lying between them. Germline CDR1 LGHNA, CDR2 YSLEER. CDR3 length: 15 amino acids.

This clonotype was picked up a small number of times. This chain links TRBV19 with TRBJ2-3; D might be TRBD1 (5 bases). This CDR3 contains 17 residues. Germline assignment: CDR1 LNHDA and CDR2 SQIVND (reference sequence). The germline V and J ends were trimmed by 10 bases and 0 bases, with 23 bases remaining between them. The CDR3 reads CATEDTLNHLSTDTQYF. The CDR3, as DNA: TGTGCCACCGAGGACACTTTAAACCACCTTAGCACAGATACGCAGTATTTT.

This clonotype showed up many times. This chain connects TRBV7-9 to TRBJ2-7; 8 bases match TRBD1. The CDR3 consists of 15 residues. Germline loops: CDR1 SEHNR, CDR2 FQNEAQ (reference sequence). V was clipped by 5 bases and J by 4 bases; unmatched bases: 10. CDR3 loop: CASSPRTGKGYEQYF. The DNA of the CDR3 is TGTGCCAGCAGCCCAAGGACAGGGAAGGGATACGAGCAGTACTTC.

This rearrangement joins TRBV6-1 to TRBJ1-5; tentative D call: TRBD1 (5 bases). This CDR3 is built from 18 residues. The ends were cut back, 2 bases at V and 6 bases at J, with 23 bases in the middle. Germline V gene data show CDR1 as MNHNS and CDR2 as SASEGT. The CDR3 DNA reads TGTGCCAGCAGTGAATGGTTTGAGGGGCGGGGCGGGGGTCAGCCCCAGCATTTT. It translates to CASSEWFEGRGGGQPQHF.

This clonotype was observed many times. CDR3 nucleotide sequence: TGTGCCAGCAGTTATTACCCCCAGTCTGGAACTGAAGCTTTCTTT. Residues: CASSYYPQSGTEAFF. The V call is TRBV6-1, the J call TRBJ1-1; D not certain. The CDR3 runs to 15 residues. The V end lost 5 bases, the J end lost 5 bases, and 18 bases lay between the germline ends. Germline V gene sequence: CDR1 MNHNS, CDR2 SASEGT.

The V gene is TRBV7-2, the J gene TRBJ2-7; 7 bases fit TRBD1. The germline V gene encodes CDR1 SGHTA and CDR2 FQGNSA. V lost 9 bases to trimming and J lost 7 bases; unmatched junction nucleotides: 12. The CDR3 spans 13 residues. The CDR3, as DNA: TGTGCCAGTAGTTGGGGGACAGCGAAAGAGCAGTACTTC. Protein sequence: CASSWGTAKEQYF.

For the CDR3, the DNA is TGTGCCACCAGTGAGAGACAGGGGGGGCAAGAGACCCAGTACTTC. Its protein product is CATSERQGGQETQYF. The chain couples TRBV24-1 to TRBJ2-5, with 9 positions matching TRBD1. The CDR3 consists of 15 residues. J gave up 2 bases and V 4 bases, and 4 bases lay outside the gene matches. Germline V lookup: CDR1 KGHDR, CDR2 SFDVKD.

This clonotype was counted a few times. The chain uses TRBV7-3 and TRBJ2-3; 8 nucleotides match TRBD2. The length of the CDR3 is 17 residues. V lost 1 base, J lost 6 bases, and 12 bases stayed unmatched. CDR1 and CDR2 (germline): SGHTA, FQGTGA. The CDR3: CASSLNPQAGVWDTQYF. The CDR3 coding sequence is TGTGCCAGCAGCTTAAATCCTCAAGCGGGAGTCTGGGATACGCAGTATTTT.

This clonotype was seen many times. The CDR3 region has the DNA TGTGCCAGCAGTTTATACGGGGGAACTGGCTACAATGAGCAGTTCTTC. Its protein product is CASSLYGGTGYNEQFF. The rearrangement joins TRBV28 to TRBJ2-1; maybe TRBD2 (6 bases). Trimming removed 1 base at V and 3 bases at J, with 13 bases between. Germline CDR1 is MDHEN and CDR2 is SYDVKM. This CDR3 is 16 amino acids long.

The J gene is TRBJ2-7, the V gene TRBV29-1; D is unclear. This CDR3 has 13 amino acids. Per the germline V gene, CDR1 is SQVTM and CDR2 is ANQGSEA. The germline V and J ends were trimmed by 3 bases and 0 bases, with 9 bases remaining between them. For the CDR3, the DNA is TGCAGCGTTGAGATAGGGAACTCCTACGAGCAGTACTTC. Encoded protein: CSVEIGNSYEQYF.

This clonotype showed up just once. The rearrangement uses TRBV15 and TRBJ2-2; D gene uncertain. The CDR3 totals 15 residues. V dropped 0 bases and J dropped 5 bases, with 10 bases sitting between them. The germline gives CDR1 LNHNV, CDR2 YYDKDF (reference sequence). The CDR3 spells CATSRDAAATGELFF. Here the CDR3 DNA reads TGTGCCACCAGCAGAGATGCGGCAGCGACCGGGGAGCTGTTTTTT.

This clonotype has more than one count but fewer than ten. CDR3 bases: TGCAGCGTTGGAGATAGCGGAGAGTTCTACGAGCAGTACTTC. Translated, it gives CSVGDSGEFYEQYF. This chain joins TRBV29-1 and TRBJ2-7; possibly TRBD2 for D (6 bases). V dropped 4 bases and J dropped 3 bases, with 16 bases sitting between them. The CDR3 spans 14 residues. Germline lookup yields CDR1 SQVTM and CDR2 ANQGSEA.

In its sample, this clonotype was seen many times. CDR3 amino acids: CASSFLPNTEAFF. The CDR3 DNA sequence: TGTGCCAGCAGCTTTTTGCCGAACACTGAAGCTTTCTTT. V and J are TRBV5-5 and TRBJ1-1; D gene ambiguous. The V end lost 2 bases, the J end lost 1 base, and 6 bases lay between the germline ends. The CDR3 spans 13 residues. Germline CDR1 SGHKS, CDR2 YYEKEE (reference sequence).

This clonotype was picked up a small number of times. This sequence may be a read error, since a much larger clone differs from it by one base. The chain is built from TRBV6-2 or TRBV6-3 and TRBJ2-1, with TRBD2 matching 13 bases. The CDR3 totals 15 residues. Germline V gene data show CDR1 as MNHEY and CDR2 as SVGEGT. J lost 11 bases, V lost 7 bases, and 11 bases had no gene match. CDR3 sequence reads: CASTTLAGGLDKQFF. The DNA for the CDR3 is TGTGCCAGCACTACACTAGCGGGAGGGTTGGATAAGCAGTTCTTC.

This clonotype was seen a few times. This chain joins TRBV11-1 and TRBJ2-7; 7 nucleotides align to TRBD1. The CDR3 is 16 residues long. V gave up 8 bases and J gave up 7 bases; unmatched junction bases: 20. Germline V gene data show CDR1 as SGHAT and CDR2 as FQDESV (reference sequence). As DNA, the CDR3 is TGTGCCAGCGACCAATTCCCCCGGGCTCCCAGGGGGGAGCAGTACTTC. This codes for CASDQFPRAPRGEQYF.

This clonotype was counted ten times or more. The V gene is TRBV7-3, the J gene TRBJ2-7; D is perhaps TRBD2 (6 bases). The CDR3 sequence is 14 residues long. CDR1 and CDR2 (germline): SGHTA, FQGTGA. V gave up 8 bases and J gave up 0 bases, with 14 bases separating them. The CDR3 sequence: CASLPGDNSYEQYF. The CDR3 coding sequence is TGTGCCAGCTTACCGGGAGACAACTCCTACGAGCAGTACTTC.

This clonotype was counted at least ten times. J is TRBJ2-1 and V is TRBV6-2 or TRBV6-3; D remains ambiguous. The germline V and J ends were trimmed by 2 bases and 7 bases, with 18 bases remaining between them. This CDR3 region has 16 residues. CDR1 is MNHEY, CDR2 SVGEGT, per germline. In DNA, the CDR3 is TGTGCCAGCAGTTACGCTTCTACGTTGAGTAGTAATGAGCAGTTCTTC. It is translated as CASSYASTLSSNEQFF.

This clonotype was counted only a few times. This chain joins TRBV12-3 or TRBV12-4 and TRBJ2-1; 8 bases line up with TRBD1. V shed 10 bases and J 1 base; nucleotides not matched to a gene: 6. This CDR3 contains 14 residues. CDR3 in amino acids: CAITRQGSYNEQFF. The DNA for the CDR3 is TGTGCCATCACACGACAGGGGTCCTACAATGAGCAGTTCTTC.

In its sample, this clonotype was seen a few times. The genes are TRBV13 and TRBJ2-3; no firm D call. CDR1 is PRHDT, CDR2 FYEKMQ, per germline (reference sequence). V gave up 4 bases and J gave up 0 bases, with 14 bases separating them. The CDR3 contains 16 residues. Here the CDR3 reads CASSYPMDPSTDTQYF. The CDR3 DNA is TGTGCCAGCAGCTACCCCATGGACCCTAGCACAGATACGCAGTATTTT.

This clonotype was counted at least ten times. CDR3 sequence: CASSSGQGLSYEQYF. The CDR3 bases are TGTGCCAGCAGCTCAGGACAGGGCCTGTCCTACGAGCAGTACTTC. The chain links TRBV7-9 to TRBJ2-7, with 8 bases identical to TRBD1. Per germline, CDR1 SEHNR and CDR2 FQNEAQ (reference sequence). The trim removed 4 bases at V and 1 base at J, leaving 6 bases unmatched. CDR3 length equals 15 residues.

The sample holds many counts of this clonotype. J is TRBJ2-2 and V is TRBV2, with 12 bases fitting TRBD2. There are 15 residues in the CDR3. V lost 4 bases and J lost 5; bases outside the gene matches: 2. Germline V gene sequence: CDR1 SNHLY, CDR2 FYNNEI. Here the CDR3 reads CASSVGLAGTGELFF. In DNA form, the CDR3 reads TGTGCCAGCAGTGTAGGACTAGCGGGGACCGGGGAGCTGTTTTTT. Combining the CDR3 with reference TRBV2 and TRBJ2-2 gives the whole variable domain EPEVTQTPSHQVTQMGQEVILRCVPISNHLYFYWYRQILGQKVEFLVSFYNNEISEKSEIFDDQFSVERPDGSNFTLKIRSTKLEDSAMYFCASSVGLAGTGELFFGEGSRLTVL.

Concerning this clonotype itself: One end of the junction is discordant with germline, which a read error may explain. The J gene is TRBJ2-3, the V gene TRBV7-9; TRBD2 matches at 14 bases. CDR1 and CDR2 (germline): SEHNR, FQNEAQ (reference sequence). The CDR3 extends over 15 amino acids. The CDR3 DNA sequence: TGTACCAGCAGCTTCGGACTAGCGGGAGGAGATACGCAGTATTTT. It specifies CTSSFGLAGGDTQYF.

This clonotype was seen at least ten times. The chain joins TRBV28 to TRBJ2-7; 7 bases agree with TRBD1. The CDR3 runs to 15 residues. The V and J ends lost 4 bases and 4 bases, in that order; junction bases with no gene match: 10. Germline V lookup: CDR1 MDHEN, CDR2 SYDVKM. CDR3 sequence reads: CASSSPGQSKYEQYF. As DNA, the CDR3 is TGTGCCAGCAGTTCCCCGGGACAGTCCAAATACGAGCAGTACTTC.

This clonotype has at least ten counts. The genes are TRBV7-3 and TRBJ2-5; D may be TRBD2 (5 bases). The CDR3 length is 13 residues. Germline values: CDR1 SGHTA, CDR2 FQGTGA. Trimming took 5 bases from V and 3 from J, leaving 10 bases between them. The CDR3 DNA sequence: TGTGCCAGCAGCCCCCCCGGGAAAGAGACCCAGTACTTC. It specifies CASSPPGKETQYF.

This clonotype was counted many times. The genes are TRBV9 and TRBJ1-4; D ambiguous. Trimming cost V 0 bases and J 5 bases, with 11 bases left between them. The CDR3 consists of 15 residues. The germline CDR1 and CDR2 sequences are SGDLS and YYNGEE. CDR3 coding DNA: TGTGCCAGCAGCGTAGACCTAACAGCAAATGAAAAACTGTTTTTT. Encoded protein: CASSVDLTANEKLFF.